This T cell receptor beta chain was retrieved from a study of shared clonotypes between healthy human individuals. CDR1 and CDR2 (germline): ENHRY, SYGVKD. V was shortened by 8 bases and J by 4 bases, with 12 bases between the two germline ends. The CDR3 runs 13 residues. Details on this clone: Its cognate antigen is unknown.

Points from the study as a whole: Clonotypes shared by all four donors outscored non-shared clonotypes in generation probability. As a rule, naive subsets had a larger estimated richness than memory subsets. Tissues were not sampled, only blood, and their repertoires likely differ. With several donors compared, around 5% of naive CD4 clonotypes were shared.

Method: immunoSEQ multiplex PCR; TCRdb's copy keeps in-frame clones and lacks some. The repertoire includes under 650,000 clones, 90% to 96% of them detected once, and 0.055% to 0.075% sits in the top ten. Sequencing input: naive CD4+ T cells sorted from blood. The subset is: CD45RA+ positively selected. V is TRBV10-3 and J is TRBJ1-5; D gene uncertain. The receptor comes from a woman aged 30 to 39 in good health. The CDR3 reads CAIRVDQNQPQHF. For the CDR3, the DNA is TGTGCCATCCGAGTGGATCAGAATCAGCCCCAGCATTTT.